This paragraph covers one T cell receptor (beta chain) sequence. Its specificity is not known. The data originate from a study of cytomegalovirus exposure and HLA in healthy donors. Whole-study findings and limits: A link between a missense DCLRE1C variant and TCR beta V- and J-gene trimming emerged from a later analysis. Per a prior analysis, the majority of TCR beta V segments were productive roughly 90% or roughly 30% of the time. Some V segments (TRBV6-2 and TRBV6-3 among them) were excluded as indistinguishable.

60 Vbeta and 13 Jbeta primers were used in PCR. Clones were sequenced by immunoSEQ multiplex PCR, and TCRdb holds only the in-frame ones, with some missing. The sample lists about 96,000 clones, 65% to 80% occurring once. The trim removed 5 bases at V and 5 bases at J, leaving 8 bases unmatched. The CDR3 covers 14 residues. CDR1 and CDR2 from the germline V gene are SEHNR and FQNEAQ (reference sequence). The sequence was obtained from a female donor in good health and CMV-seropositive. This sequence joins TRBV7-9 and TRBJ1-2; 7 nucleotides align to TRBD1. The sample comprised PBMCs. In nucleotides, the CDR3 is TGTGCCAGCAGCACCTGGACAGGCAGTTATGGCTACACCTTC. Translating gives CASSTWTGSYGYTF.